These 27 T cell receptor beta chains came from one sample sequenced in a study of blood T cell repertoires in COVID-19. Using immunoSEQ multiplex PCR, the repertoire was profiled, and TCRdb retains in-frame clones only, with some absent. The table lists about 350,000 clones, roughly 90% of them singletons. The sequencing sample was made of PBMCs or T cells enriched from blood (not recorded which). Receptors were obtained from a woman in her twenties or thirties who had been exposed to COVID-19.

The rearrangement links TRBV18 to TRBJ2-1; 7 nucleotides match TRBD2. Per germline, CDR1 KGHSH and CDR2 LQKENI. The CDR3 loop spans 15 amino acids. V lost 6 bases to trimming and J lost 3 bases; unmatched junction nucleotides: 8. CDR3 DNA sequence: TGTGCCAGCTCTCCAACAAGCGGGAACTACAATGAGCAGTTCTTC. Amino acids: CASSPTSGNYNEQFF.

In its sample, this clone was seen once. V usage is TRBV27 and J usage is TRBJ1-4, with TRBD1 matching 10 bases. The germline V gene encodes CDR1 MNHEY and CDR2 SMNVEV (reference sequence). There are 18 residues in the CDR3. V was clipped by 3 bases and J by 8 bases; unmatched bases: 15. CDR3 in amino acids: CASSFGRLRDRGGEKLFF. CDR3 DNA sequence: TGTGCCAGCAGTTTTGGTCGGCTCCGGGACAGGGGAGGAGAAAAACTGTTTTTT.

This clone has just one count. The rearrangement links TRBV28 to TRBJ1-3; the D is unclear. Trimming took 8 bases from V and 4 from J, leaving 9 bases between them. Germline V gene sequence: CDR1 MDHEN, CDR2 SYDVKM. This CDR3 spans 12 amino acids. CDR3 DNA: TGTGCCAGCTTATCCCTCGGAAACACCATATATTTT. Protein product: CASLSLGNTIYF.

This sequence joins TRBV28 and TRBJ2-7; D is undetermined. The CDR3 spans 12 residues. The V gene lost 6 bases and the J gene lost 4 bases, with 10 bases spanning the gap. Germline V gene lookup returns CDR1 MDHEN and CDR2 SYDVKM. CDR3 sequence reads: CASRASAYEQYF. The CDR3, as DNA: TGTGCCAGCAGAGCGTCAGCTTACGAGCAGTACTTC.

This clone showed up just once. This chain joins TRBV6-2 or TRBV6-3 and TRBJ2-7; tentatively, D is TRBD2 (6 bases). CDR1 is MNHEY and CDR2 is SVGEGT in the germline V gene. This CDR3 contains 15 residues. V lost 5 bases and J 11 bases, leaving 25 bases between the germline ends. The CDR3 sequence: CASSPSGTVLREEYF. The DNA of the CDR3 is TGTGCCAGCAGTCCCTCCGGGACTGTTCTACGAGAGGAGTACTTC.

Only one count was recorded for this clone. The genes are TRBV7-9 and TRBJ1-2; TRBD1 matches at 7 bases. Germline V CDR1 and CDR2: SEHNR, FQNEAQ (reference sequence). CDR3 length: 15 amino acids. V shed 4 bases and J 7 bases; nucleotides not matched to a gene: 12. CDR3 sequence reads: CASSSNPIRQGGYTF. The CDR3 DNA reads as TGTGCCAGCAGCTCAAACCCCATTCGACAGGGTGGCTACACCTTC.

This clone was picked up a small number of times. The chain recombines TRBV22-1 with TRBJ1-1; the D segment call TRBD1 is taken from the table without a DNA check. TRBV22-1 is a listed pseudogene. This CDR3 has 15 amino acids. The CDR3 bases are TGTCCTGGGACAGGGACAGGGGGCGTAAGAACTGAAGCTTTCTTT. Its translation: CPGTGTGGVRTEAFF.

The gene calls are TRBV29-1 and TRBJ1-1; weak D call: TRBD1 (6 bases). CDR1 and CDR2 (germline): SQVTM, ANQGSEA. This CDR3 is built from 12 residues. V was cut by 7 bases and J by 1 base, with 10 bases left in between. The CDR3 DNA sequence: TGCAGCGCTTCGGGACAGAACACTGAAGCTTTCTTT. Residues: CSASGQNTEAFF.

CDR3 in amino acids: CAILGREESGEQFF. The CDR3 DNA reads TGTGCCATCTTGGGGCGGGAGGAATCTGGTGAGCAGTTCTTC. This sequence joins TRBV10-3 and TRBJ2-1; 8 bases agree with TRBD2. The germline V gene has CDR1 ENHRY and CDR2 SYGVKD. Unmatched junction bases numbered 12, after V lost 8 bases and J lost 9 bases. The CDR3 is 14 residues long.

The CDR3 reads CSVLSGTGPHEQYF. The CDR3 DNA sequence: TGCAGCGTTTTGTCCGGGACAGGGCCCCACGAGCAGTACTTC. The rearrangement joins TRBV29-1 to TRBJ2-7; TRBD1 matches 9 bases. CDR1 is SQVTM and CDR2 is ANQGSEA in the germline V gene. V was pared by 5 bases and J by 5 bases, with 10 bases of the junction left unmatched. The CDR3 has 14 amino acids.

This clone was seen a few times. V is TRBV7-9 and J is TRBJ1-2; no firm D call. The length of the CDR3 is 14 residues. V lost 5 bases to trimming and J lost 2 bases, with 12 bases between them. Germline V gene data show CDR1 as SEHNR and CDR2 as FQNEAQ (reference sequence). CDR3: CASSQPSRNYGYTF. CDR3 DNA: TGTGCCAGCAGCCAACCCAGCAGGAACTATGGCTACACCTTC.

The chain is built from TRBV15 and TRBJ2-2, with a tentative D call TRBD1 (6 bases). V dropped 5 bases and J dropped 3 bases, with 13 bases sitting between them. Looked up from germline, CDR1 is LNHNV and CDR2 is YYDKDF (reference sequence). This CDR3 comprises 15 residues. Here the CDR3 DNA reads TGTGCCACCAGCCGGGGAGAGGGGGACACCGGGGAGCTGTTTTTT. Its translation is CATSRGEGDTGELFF.

The chain joins TRBV5-6 to TRBJ2-7; 10 bases are a match to TRBD2. The CDR3 spans 17 residues. Trimming cost V 4 bases and J 2 bases; bases outside gene matches: 12. Per the germline V gene, CDR1 is SGHDT and CDR2 is YYEEEE. The CDR3 nucleotides are TGTGCCAGCAGCCCCGCAATAGCGGGAGGAATGACCTACGAGCAGTACTTC. This translates into CASSPAIAGGMTYEQYF.

This clone was found once. V gene TRBV28 combines with J gene TRBJ1-2, with 8 bases identical to TRBD1. V shed 6 bases, J shed 8 bases, and the junction held 8 bases outside the gene matches. Per the germline V gene, CDR1 is MDHEN and CDR2 is SYDVKM. The CDR3 totals 13 residues. The CDR3 here is CASRGGQAGGYTF. DNA for the CDR3: TGTGCCAGCAGAGGGGGACAGGCGGGGGGCTACACCTTC.

Here the CDR3 DNA reads TGTGCCAGCAGTTCCCCATCAGGGGGCGGCAATCAGCCCCAGCATTTT. Translation gives CASSSPSGGGNQPQHF. V and J are TRBV28 and TRBJ1-5; 8 bases are shared with TRBD1. CDR3 size: 16 residues. Germline CDR1 MDHEN, CDR2 SYDVKM. The V gene end was trimmed by 4 bases and the J gene end by 2 bases; junction bases not matched to a gene: 7.

The chain employs TRBV9 and TRBJ1-1; no reliable D call. The CDR3 consists of 16 residues. The V gene's germline CDR1 is SGDLS and CDR2 YYNGEE. V shed 0 bases and J shed 2 bases, with 14 bases lying between them. Written as DNA, the CDR3 is TGTGCCAGCAGCGTAGATTCGGGGAATTTCAACACTGAAGCTTTCTTT. Translation gives CASSVDSGNFNTEAFF.

This sequence joins TRBV3-1 (or the pseudogene TRBV3-2) and TRBJ1-2; D unclear. V was pared by 1 base and J by 0 bases, with 12 bases between. The germline gives CDR1 LGHDT, CDR2 YNNKEL (reference sequence). This CDR3 has 16 amino acids. CDR3 sequence (DNA): TGTGCCAGCAGCCAAGTAGTGGGCAGAACTAACTATGGCTACACCTTC. As protein: CASSQVVGRTNYGYTF.

The rearrangement uses TRBV24-1 and TRBJ2-2; 9 nucleotides line up with TRBD1. V lost 4 bases to trimming and J lost 3 bases; unmatched junction nucleotides: 8. This CDR3 contains 17 residues. Germline-derived CDR1 and CDR2 are KGHDR and SFDVKD. The CDR3 loop is CATSDPARDRDTGELFF. CDR3 in DNA: TGTGCCACCAGTGACCCTGCCCGGGACAGGGACACCGGGGAGCTGTTTTTT.

V and J are TRBV15 and TRBJ1-4, with 8 bases that match TRBD1. V shed 4 bases, J shed 0 bases, and the junction held 7 bases outside the gene matches. CDR1 is LNHNV and CDR2 is YYDKDF in the germline V gene (reference sequence). The CDR3 sequence is 17 residues long. The CDR3 DNA sequence: TGTGCCACCAGCACCTGGACAGGGCCCGCAACTAATGAAAAACTGTTTTTT. It specifies CATSTWTGPATNEKLFF.

This chain connects TRBV27 to TRBJ2-5, with 8 bases lining up with TRBD2. The CDR3 covers 14 residues. With V trimmed by 4 bases and J by 6 bases, 7 bases remained unmatched. Germline CDR1 is MNHEY and CDR2 is SMNVEV (reference sequence). The CDR3 protein is CASSSLAGTQTQYF. Written as DNA, the CDR3 is TGTGCCAGCAGTTCCTTAGCGGGAACACAGACCCAGTACTTC.

The gene calls are TRBV6-5 and TRBJ1-4; D not resolved. Germline-derived CDR1 and CDR2 are MNHEY and SVGAGI. V was pared by 4 bases and J by 6 bases, with 9 bases between. The CDR3 sequence is 13 residues long. DNA of the CDR3: TGTGCCAGCAGTTTGCGGTTCGATGAAAAACTGTTTTTT. It specifies CASSLRFDEKLFF.

The DNA for the CDR3 is TGTGCCACCAGTGATTGGGAGACTCACTATGGCTACACCTTC. Its protein product is CATSDWETHYGYTF. The chain links TRBV24-1 to TRBJ1-2; D not certain. Trimming shortened V by 2 bases and J by 3 bases, and 9 bases separated the two germline ends. CDR3 length: 14 amino acids. CDR1 KGHDR and CDR2 SFDVKD come from the germline V gene.

This clone was picked up one time. This chain joins TRBV6-5 and TRBJ1-3; TRBD1 aligns across 7 bases. The CDR3 spans 14 residues. CDR1 and CDR2 (germline): MNHEY, SVGAGI. V was clipped by 5 bases and J by 2 bases; unmatched bases: 3. CDR3 amino acids: CASSPQGAGNTIYF. CDR3 coding DNA: TGTGCCAGCAGTCCCCAGGGGGCTGGAAACACCATATATTTT.

This chain links TRBV7-6 with TRBJ2-7; 10 positions match TRBD2. After removal of 5 bases from V and 5 bases from J, the junction contained 15 bases not matched to a gene. The V gene's germline CDR1 is SGHVS and CDR2 FNYEAQ. This CDR3 comprises 17 residues. The CDR3: CASSPLGLAGEGDEQYF. CDR3 nucleotides: TGTGCCAGCAGCCCACTCGGTCTAGCGGGAGAAGGGGACGAGCAGTACTTC.

The chain combines TRBV5-8 with TRBJ1-2, with 7 bases fitting TRBD1. With 5 bases clipped from V and 4 bases from J, the junction kept 8 bases outside the gene matches. This CDR3 spans 14 amino acids. CDR1 is SGHTS, CDR2 YDEGEE, per germline. Here the CDR3 reads CASRPTGVGYGYTF. The CDR3 nucleotides read TGTGCCAGCAGACCTACAGGGGTGGGCTATGGCTACACCTTC.

This clone was seen a few times. The chain combines TRBV19 with TRBJ1-1; 8 positions match TRBD1. J was trimmed by 4 bases and V by 3 bases; bases with no gene match: 22. The CDR3 totals 20 residues. The germline CDR1 and CDR2 sequences are LNHDA and SQIVND (reference sequence). This CDR3 is CASSIRYLLTGASSPTEAFF. CDR3 nucleotides: TGTGCCAGTAGTATCCGTTACCTCTTGACAGGGGCAAGCTCCCCCACTGAAGCTTTCTTT.

The CDR3 spells CASTMKGGNQPQHF. DNA for the CDR3: TGTGCCAGCACCATGAAGGGGGGGAATCAGCCCCAGCATTTT. V usage is TRBV6-1 and J usage is TRBJ1-5, with D tentatively TRBD1 (6 bases). The CDR3 is made up of 14 amino acids. V dropped 7 bases and J dropped 4 bases, with 14 bases sitting between them. Germline loops: CDR1 MNHNS, CDR2 SASEGT.